Listed here are 7 T cell receptor beta chains from one sample, sequenced in a study of T cell responses to AZD1222 COVID-19 vaccine (dated by TCRdb to the early 2020s). The time point label, as the study defines it: baseline before first vaccination. Explained via the paper, the treatment or condition label denotes: meningococcal conjugate vaccine given as trial control. Library construction relied on the immunoSEQ multiplex PCR assay. TCRdb retrieved this table from immuneACCESS and kept in-frame rearrangements only. Not all clones are present; in checked studies, unresolved V genes account for under half, and no reason is known for the remainder. For this sample there are approximately 120,000 clones; approximately 85% appear just once. The biggest ten clones account for 13% of the sample. The specimen comprised peripheral blood, sampled on day 0 of MenACWY control vaccination. These receptors originate from an adult in good health.

The CDR3: CASYSGASQFF. The CDR3 DNA reads as TGTGCCAGTTATTCGGGGGCCTCGCAGTTCTTC. This sequence joins TRBV19 and TRBJ2-1; D tentatively reads TRBD1 or TRBD2 (6 bases each). There are 11 residues in the CDR3. Trimming took 8 bases from V and 12 from J, leaving 14 bases between them. Germline CDR1 is LNHDA and CDR2 is SQIVND (reference sequence).

The V call is TRBV18, the J call TRBJ2-1; D is unresolved. The CDR3 is made up of 14 amino acids. Germline CDR1 and CDR2: KGHSH and LQKENI. Trimming cost V 5 bases and J 0 bases, with 8 bases left between them. The CDR3 loop reads CASSTGDSYNEQFF. The CDR3 DNA is TGTGCCAGCTCAACTGGGGACTCCTACAATGAGCAGTTCTTC.

This clone has a single count. The chain links TRBV19 to TRBJ1-1; the match to TRBD1 covers 7 bases. Germline CDR1 LNHDA, CDR2 SQIVND (reference sequence). The CDR3 covers 14 residues. The junction had 5 bases not matched to a gene; V was cut back by 5 bases and J by 2 bases. The CDR3 reads CASSVGQINTEAFF. DNA for the CDR3: TGTGCCAGTAGTGTGGGACAGATCAACACTGAAGCTTTCTTT.

By share of the sample, this clone is medium-sized. This sequence joins TRBV2 and TRBJ2-1; TRBD1 matches at 7 bases. Germline assignment: CDR1 SNHLY and CDR2 FYNNEI. The CDR3 extends over 14 amino acids. Trimming removed 3 bases from V and 7 bases from J; junction bases left unmatched: 6. CDR3 in amino acids: CASSDEGAHNEQFF. The CDR3 nucleotides read TGTGCCAGCAGTGACGAGGGGGCGCATAATGAGCAGTTCTTC.

This clone has just a few counts. The chain joins TRBV10-3 to TRBJ2-7; 7 bases map to TRBD2. Germline CDR1 ENHRY, CDR2 SYGVKD. The length of the CDR3 is 12 residues. Trimming took 8 bases from V and 6 from J; bases not matched to a gene: 7. The DNA of the CDR3 is TGTGCCATCGGGAGGGTTCAGGGCGAGCAGTACTTC. This encodes CAIGRVQGEQYF.

The sample holds one count of this clone. This chain joins TRBV6-5 and TRBJ1-5, with D tentatively TRBD1 (5 bases). CDR3 size: 16 residues. Germline V gene data show CDR1 as MNHEY and CDR2 as SVGAGI. Trimming took off 0 bases at V and 3 bases at J, with 12 bases between the two ends. For the CDR3, the DNA is TGTGCCAGCAGTTACTCAGGGGCGGCTTTCAATCAGCCCCAGCATTTT. It specifies CASSYSGAAFNQPQHF.

V gene TRBV5-4 combines with J gene TRBJ1-2; possibly TRBD1 for D (6 bases). Trimming removed 2 bases from V and 7 bases from J, with 9 bases in between. The CDR3 sequence is 12 residues long. CDR1 is SGHNT and CDR2 is YYREEE in the germline V gene (reference sequence). CDR3 sequence: CASSLTGSGYTF. Written as DNA, the CDR3 is TGTGCCAGCAGCTTAACAGGGAGTGGCTACACCTTC.